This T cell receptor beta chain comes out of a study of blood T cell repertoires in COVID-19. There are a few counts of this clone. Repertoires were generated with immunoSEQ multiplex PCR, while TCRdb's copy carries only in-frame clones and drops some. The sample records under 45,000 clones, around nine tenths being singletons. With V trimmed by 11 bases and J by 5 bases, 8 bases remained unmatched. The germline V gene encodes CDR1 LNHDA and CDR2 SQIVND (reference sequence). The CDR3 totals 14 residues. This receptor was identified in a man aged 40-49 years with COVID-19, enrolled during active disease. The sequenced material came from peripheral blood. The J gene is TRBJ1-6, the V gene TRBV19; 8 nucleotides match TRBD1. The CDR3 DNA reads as TGTGCCTCCCAGGGGGCAGGCAATAATTCACCCCTCCACTTT. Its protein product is CASQGAGNNSPLHF.